Reported below is one TCR beta chain. The target antigen is unknown. This record belongs to a study of cytomegalovirus exposure and HLA in healthy donors. Study summary: An early release of data contained around 80 million unique TCRs, which came from HLA-typed donors.

In the PCR, 60 Vbeta and 13 Jbeta primers were used. Assay used: immunoSEQ multiplex PCR; TCRdb lists only in-frame clones, some missing. The data contain roughly 150,000 clones, 70% to 75% of them seen just once; the ten biggest clones take up 4% to 5%. Findings and caveats of the study: Several of the most significant clusters appeared, in a later analysis, to be linked to common viral pathogens. Presence/absence results assume similar sequencing depth per donor, which may not hold. Follow-up analysis later connected one missense variant in DCLRE1C with trimming of TCR beta V- and J-genes.

CDR3 length equals 14 residues. The V end was cut by 2 bases, the J end by 3 bases, with 10 bases between. Looked up from germline, CDR1 is ENHRY and CDR2 is SYGVKD. The source of this sequence is a man between 18 and 35 years old in good health and CMV-seropositive. Material for sequencing was PBMCs. The chain has TRBV10-3 and TRBJ1-1; D is ambiguous. CDR3 DNA: TGTGCCATCAGTGAGCCTACTGGTTACACTGAAGCTTTCTTT. This translates into CAISEPTGYTEAFF.